These T cell receptor beta chains were read from a single sample in a study of blood T cell repertoires in COVID-19. Sequencing used immunoSEQ multiplex PCR; TCRdb keeps in-frame clones, though not all of them. The sample shows about 120,000 clones, approximately 80% of them seen only once. The specimen sequenced was peripheral blood. The source of these receptors is a human donor in a cohort sampled during active COVID-19. The CDR3 runs from the conserved cysteine through the conserved F or W. A D gene is named only where the DNA matches it firmly. Size is omitted from some rows. Given values are once, few, many or a class for expanded clones.

J gene: TRBJ2-7
V gene: TRBV28
clone size: .
D gene: .
CDR3 length: 11
CDR3 DNA: TGTGTCACAGGGAACCACTACGAGCAGTACTTC
CDR3 protein: CVTGNHYEQYF

J gene: TRBJ2-2
V gene: TRBV4-1
clone size: once
D gene: TRBD2
CDR3 length: 13
CDR3 DNA: TGCGCCAGCACCGCCGGGACTAGCAAAGAGCTGTTTTTT
CDR3 protein: CASTAGTSKELFF

J gene: TRBJ1-6
V gene: TRBV4-1
clone size: .
D gene: .
CDR3 length: 15
CDR3 DNA: TGCGCCAGCAGCCAGCAGGGTCTCTATAATTCACCCCTCCACTTT
CDR3 protein: CASSQQGLYNSPLHF

J gene: TRBJ1-2
V gene: TRBV7-9
clone size: .
D gene: .
CDR3 length: 11
CDR3 DNA: TGTGCCAGCAGCCTCGTTTATGGCTACACCTTC
CDR3 protein: CASSLVYGYTF

J gene: TRBJ2-2
V gene: TRBV18
clone size: .
D gene: TRBD2
CDR3 length: 17
CDR3 DNA: TGTGCCAGCTCACCGGGCCCAGCGGGAGTTAGAACCGGGGAGCTGTTTTTT
CDR3 protein: CASSPGPAGVRTGELFF

J gene: TRBJ1-1
V gene: TRBV7-2
clone size: .
D gene: .
CDR3 length: 14
CDR3 DNA: TGTGCCAGCAGCTTAAGCGGCAAGGACACTGAAGCTTTCTTT
CDR3 protein: CASSLSGKDTEAFF

J gene: TRBJ2-2
V gene: TRBV9
clone size: .
D gene: .
CDR3 length: 16
CDR3 DNA: TGTGCCAGCAGCCCAGTCGGGGCGGGAAGTGCCGGGGAGCTGTTTTTT
CDR3 protein: CASSPVGAGSAGELFF

J gene: TRBJ2-2
V gene: TRBV6-1
clone size: .
D gene: .
CDR3 length: 13
CDR3 DNA: TGTGCCAGCAGTGAACAGGGGATCGGGGAGCTGTTTTTT
CDR3 protein: CASSEQGIGELFF

J gene: TRBJ1-5
V gene: TRBV29-1
clone size: .
D gene: TRBD1
CDR3 length: 16
CDR3 DNA: TGCAGCGTCGTACCATTCGGACAGGGAAGAAATCAGCCCCAGCATTTT
CDR3 protein: CSVVPFGQGRNQPQHF

J gene: TRBJ1-6
V gene: TRBV21-1
clone size: .
D gene: .
CDR3 length: 17
CDR3 DNA: TGTGCCAGCAGCACCCGGACAGGAAGCACCTATAATTCACCCCTCCACTTT
CDR3 protein: CASSTRTGSTYNSPLHF

J gene: TRBJ1-1
V gene: TRBV4-3
clone size: .
D gene: .
CDR3 length: 14
CDR3 DNA: TGCGCCAGCAGCCAAGTTAGTCGAACCACTGAAGCTTTCTTT
CDR3 protein: CASSQVSRTTEAFF

J gene: TRBJ1-3
V gene: TRBV7-2
clone size: .
D gene: TRBD1
CDR3 length: 14
CDR3 DNA: TGTGCCAGCAGCTTTACAGGGGCTGGAAACACCATATATTTT
CDR3 protein: CASSFTGAGNTIYF

J gene: TRBJ2-2
V gene: TRBV5-6
clone size: .
D gene: .
CDR3 length: 17
CDR3 DNA: TGTGCCAGCAGCCGGACCGGGTGGGGCACGAACACCGGGGAGCTGTTTTTT
CDR3 protein: CASSRTGWGTNTGELFF

J gene: TRBJ1-5
V gene: TRBV10-3
clone size: .
D gene: .
CDR3 length: 14
CDR3 DNA: TGTGCCATCAGACCGGTCGGGGAGGATCAGCCCCAGCATTTT
CDR3 protein: CAIRPVGEDQPQHF

J gene: TRBJ1-3
V gene: TRBV19
clone size: .
D gene: TRBD1
CDR3 length: 16
CDR3 DNA: TGTGCCAGTAGTAACCGGACAGGGCACTCTGGAAACACCATATATTTT
CDR3 protein: CASSNRTGHSGNTIYF

J gene: TRBJ2-7
V gene: TRBV27
clone size: .
D gene: TRBD1
CDR3 length: 17
CDR3 DNA: TGTGCCAGCAGTCCGTCCGGGACAGGGGGCAAGCGGTACGAGCAGTACTTC
CDR3 protein: CASSPSGTGGKRYEQYF

J gene: TRBJ2-2
V gene: TRBV18
clone size: .
D gene: TRBD1
CDR3 length: 15
CDR3 DNA: TGTGCCAGCTCACCGCGACAGGGGGCTACCGGGGAGCTGTTTTTT
CDR3 protein: CASSPRQGATGELFF

J gene: TRBJ2-7
V gene: TRBV2
clone size: .
D gene: TRBD1
CDR3 length: 12
CDR3 DNA: TGTGCCAGCCGGCAGGGGGCCCACGAGCAGTACTTC
CDR3 protein: CASRQGAHEQYF

J gene: TRBJ1-1
V gene: TRBV6-6
clone size: .
D gene: .
CDR3 length: 14
CDR3 DNA: TGTGCCAGCAGTTCACAGGGATCTTGGGCTGAAGCTTTCTTT
CDR3 protein: CASSSQGSWAEAFF

J gene: TRBJ1-6
V gene: TRBV7-3
clone size: few
D gene: .
CDR3 length: 15
CDR3 DNA: TGTGCCAGCAGCCTAAACAGGGTGGGGAATTCACCCCTCCACTTT
CDR3 protein: CASSLNRVGNSPLHF

J gene: TRBJ1-5
V gene: TRBV11-2
clone size: few
D gene: .
CDR3 length: 13
CDR3 DNA: TGTGCCAGCAGCTTCACAGAAAATCAGCCCCAGCATTTT
CDR3 protein: CASSFTENQPQHF

J gene: TRBJ2-1
V gene: TRBV7-9
clone size: .
D gene: .
CDR3 length: 13
CDR3 DNA: TGTGCCAGTACCAGGCGGTCGCTCAATGAGCAGTTCTTC
CDR3 protein: CASTRRSLNEQFF

J gene: TRBJ2-1
V gene: TRBV30
clone size: .
D gene: TRBD2
CDR3 length: 13
CDR3 DNA: TGTGCCTGGGGAGGCGGGAGGCATACTGAGCAGTTCTTC
CDR3 protein: CAWGGGRHTEQFF

J gene: TRBJ1-4
V gene: TRBV18
clone size: .
D gene: TRBD1
CDR3 length: 16
CDR3 DNA: TGTGCCAGCTCAGCTCAGGGGGCCGGGACTAATGAAAAACTGTTTTTT
CDR3 protein: CASSAQGAGTNEKLFF

J gene: TRBJ2-3
V gene: TRBV14
clone size: .
D gene: TRBD2
CDR3 length: 20
CDR3 DNA: TGTGCCAGCAGCCATAGCTGGGGACTAGCGGATCAACCTAGCACAGATACGCAGTATTTT
CDR3 protein: CASSHSWGLADQPSTDTQYF

J gene: TRBJ1-1
V gene: TRBV20-1
clone size: few
D gene: .
CDR3 length: 11
CDR3 DNA: TGCAGTGCTAGTCTCAGGGCCCAAGCTTTCTTT
CDR3 protein: CSASLRAQAFF

J gene: TRBJ2-2
V gene: TRBV4-2
clone size: .
D gene: .
CDR3 length: 15
CDR3 DNA: TGTGCCAGCAGCCCGTACGCGGGGAGCACCGGGGAGCTGTTTTTT
CDR3 protein: CASSPYAGSTGELFF

J gene: TRBJ1-2
V gene: TRBV7-2
clone size: .
D gene: .
CDR3 length: 14
CDR3 DNA: TGTGCCAGCAGCTTAGAAACAGGGTATGATGGCTACACCTTC
CDR3 protein: CASSLETGYDGYTF

J gene: TRBJ2-7
V gene: TRBV18
clone size: .
D gene: TRBD1
CDR3 length: 14
CDR3 DNA: TGTGCCAGCTCACTAAGACAGGGGGGGGACGAGCAGTACTTC
CDR3 protein: CASSLRQGGDEQYF

J gene: TRBJ1-1
V gene: TRBV5-6
clone size: .
D gene: .
CDR3 length: 16
CDR3 DNA: TGTGCCAGCAGCTTGAGGGGAGGCGGGGTCGTCAGGGAAGCTTTCTTT
CDR3 protein: CASSLRGGGVVREAFF

J gene: TRBJ1-3
V gene: TRBV28
clone size: .
D gene: .
CDR3 length: 15
CDR3 DNA: TGTGCCAGCAGTTTATTAGGGGCGGGGGGAAACACCATATATTTT
CDR3 protein: CASSLLGAGGNTIYF

J gene: TRBJ1-3
V gene: TRBV6-6
clone size: .
D gene: .
CDR3 length: 15
CDR3 DNA: TGTGCCAGCATTTTAACAGGGTCCTCTGGAAACACCATATATTTT
CDR3 protein: CASILTGSSGNTIYF

J gene: TRBJ2-7
V gene: TRBV7-2
clone size: .
D gene: .
CDR3 length: 13
CDR3 DNA: TGTGCCAGCAGCCCCGGGGTTCGCAGCCGCAAGTACTTC
CDR3 protein: CASSPGVRSRKYF

J gene: TRBJ1-2
V gene: TRBV2
clone size: .
D gene: .
CDR3 length: 14
CDR3 DNA: TGTGCCAGCAGTGCGGGGAGCGCGACCTATGGCTACACCTTC
CDR3 protein: CASSAGSATYGYTF

J gene: TRBJ2-3
V gene: TRBV5-1
clone size: many
D gene: .
CDR3 length: 16
CDR3 DNA: TGCGCCAGCAGCTTGGATGGTTACCAGATCACAGATACGCAGTATTTT
CDR3 protein: CASSLDGYQITDTQYF

J gene: TRBJ1-1
V gene: TRBV15
clone size: many
D gene: .
CDR3 length: 13
CDR3 DNA: TGTGCCACCAGCAGAGATCAGGGCACTGAAGCTTTCTTT
CDR3 protein: CATSRDQGTEAFF

J gene: TRBJ2-6
V gene: TRBV13
clone size: .
D gene: .
CDR3 length: 17
CDR3 DNA: TGTGCCAGCAGCTTGAAAGTTATAAGGACAGGGGCCAACGTCCTGACTTTC
CDR3 protein: CASSLKVIRTGANVLTF

J gene: TRBJ1-5
V gene: TRBV19
clone size: .
D gene: .
CDR3 length: 15
CDR3 DNA: TGTGCCAGTAGTATCGGGGGGGGGAGCAATCAGCCCCAGCATTTT
CDR3 protein: CASSIGGGSNQPQHF

J gene: TRBJ2-1
V gene: TRBV4-3
clone size: .
D gene: .
CDR3 length: 17
CDR3 DNA: TGCGCCAGCAGCCAACACACAACAGTGAGCTCCTACAATGAGCAGTTCTTC
CDR3 protein: CASSQHTTVSSYNEQFF

J gene: TRBJ2-1
V gene: TRBV4-3
clone size: .
D gene: TRBD1
CDR3 length: 17
CDR3 DNA: TGCGCCAGCAGCCAACGTACGACAGGGGCTACCTACAATGAGCAGTTCTTC
CDR3 protein: CASSQRTTGATYNEQFF